This T cell receptor (beta chain) came from a study of beta chain features in type 1 diabetes. Study-wide context: Regarding age, gender and cell yields, patients proved similar to healthy donors.

The investigators reverse transcribed all of the isolated RNA, so they sequenced expressed TCRB transcripts. Produced via immunoSEQ multiplex PCR; TCRdb's table is partial and in-frame only. The sample includes around 310,000 clones, about 11% seen only once; the top ten take around 0.015%. Sorted CD4+ subsets: naive, central memory, regulatory, stem cell-like memory (CD45RO/CCR7/CD25/CD127/CD95/CD27 panel). Purity exceeded 95% in all sorted populations. The V gene's germline CDR1 is KGHSH and CDR2 LQKENI. The length of the CDR3 is 16 residues. Trimming cost V 3 bases and J 8 bases, with 20 bases left between them.

This receptor was taken from a woman aged 30 to 39 in good health. The chain employs TRBV18 and TRBJ2-1, with a possible D match to TRBD2 (7 bases). The sample taken for sequencing was naive CD4+ T cells from blood. The CDR3 DNA reads TGTGCCAGCTCACCCGGGGGGCGCTACGGTTGGGATGAGCAGTTCTTC. Amino acid sequence: CASSPGGRYGWDEQFF.